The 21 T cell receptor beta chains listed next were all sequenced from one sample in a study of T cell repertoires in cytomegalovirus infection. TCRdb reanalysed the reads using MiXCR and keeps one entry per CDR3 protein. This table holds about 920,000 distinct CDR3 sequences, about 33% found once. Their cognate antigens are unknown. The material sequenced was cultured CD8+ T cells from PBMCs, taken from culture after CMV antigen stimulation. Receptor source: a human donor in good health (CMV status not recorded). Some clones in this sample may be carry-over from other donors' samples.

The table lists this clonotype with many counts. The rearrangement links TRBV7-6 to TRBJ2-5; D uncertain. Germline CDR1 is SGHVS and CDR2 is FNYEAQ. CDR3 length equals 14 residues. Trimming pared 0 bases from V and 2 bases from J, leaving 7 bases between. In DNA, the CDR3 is TGTGCCAGCAGCTTAGCGCTGAGTCAAGAGACCCAGTACTTC. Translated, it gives CASSLALSQETQYF.

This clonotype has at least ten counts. CDR3 bases: TGTGCCAGCAGCTCGACAGGGGGCAACTATGGCTACACCTTC. Protein sequence: CASSSTGGNYGYTF. The chain carries TRBV7-9 and TRBJ1-2, with 10 bases fitting TRBD1. Germline values: CDR1 SEHNR, CDR2 FQNEAQ (reference sequence). The CDR3 contains 14 residues. The V and J ends lost 4 bases and 2 bases, in that order; junction bases with no gene match: 1.

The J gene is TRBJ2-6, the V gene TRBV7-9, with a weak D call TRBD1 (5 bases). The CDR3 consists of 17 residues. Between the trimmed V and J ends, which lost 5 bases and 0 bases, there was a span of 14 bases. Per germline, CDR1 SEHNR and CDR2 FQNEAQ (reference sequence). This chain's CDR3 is CASSSRVLSSGANVLTF. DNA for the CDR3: TGTGCCAGCAGCAGCAGGGTCCTCAGCTCTGGGGCCAACGTCCTGACTTTC.

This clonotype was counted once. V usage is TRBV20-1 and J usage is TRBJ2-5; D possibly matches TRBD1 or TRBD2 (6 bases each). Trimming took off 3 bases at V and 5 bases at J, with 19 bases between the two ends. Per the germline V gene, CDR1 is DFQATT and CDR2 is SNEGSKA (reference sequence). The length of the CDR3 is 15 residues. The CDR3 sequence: CSASPGAILWETQYF. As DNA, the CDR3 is TGCAGTGCTAGCCCGGGGGCGATTTTATGGGAGACCCAGTACTTC.

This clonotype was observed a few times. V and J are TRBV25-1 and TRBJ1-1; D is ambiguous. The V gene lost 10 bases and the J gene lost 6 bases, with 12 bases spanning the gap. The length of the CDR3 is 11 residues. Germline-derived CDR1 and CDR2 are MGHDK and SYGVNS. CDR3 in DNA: TGTGCCACCGTGTCGAGGGCTGAAGCTTTCTTT. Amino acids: CATVSRAEAFF.

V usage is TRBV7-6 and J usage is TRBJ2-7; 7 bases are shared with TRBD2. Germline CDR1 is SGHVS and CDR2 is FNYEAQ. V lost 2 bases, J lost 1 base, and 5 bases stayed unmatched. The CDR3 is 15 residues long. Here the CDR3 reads CASSLWAGESYEQYF. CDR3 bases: TGTGCCAGCAGCTTATGGGCGGGGGAGTCCTACGAGCAGTACTTC.

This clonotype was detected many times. The CDR3 DNA sequence: TGTGCCAGCAGCGGGGATGGGGACACCGGGGAGCTGTTTTTT. Translating it yields CASSGDGDTGELFF. The rearrangement uses TRBV28 and TRBJ2-2; a weak D match, TRBD2 (5 bases). The CDR3 covers 14 residues. Germline-derived CDR1 and CDR2 are MDHEN and SYDVKM. The V and J ends lost 6 bases and 3 bases respectively, with 11 bases between them.

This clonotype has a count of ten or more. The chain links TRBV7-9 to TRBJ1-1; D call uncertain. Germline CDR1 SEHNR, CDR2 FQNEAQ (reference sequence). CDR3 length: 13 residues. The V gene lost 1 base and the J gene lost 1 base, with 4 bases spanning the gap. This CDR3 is CASSLVENTEAFF. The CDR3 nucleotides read TGTGCCAGCAGCTTAGTCGAGAACACTGAAGCTTTCTTT.

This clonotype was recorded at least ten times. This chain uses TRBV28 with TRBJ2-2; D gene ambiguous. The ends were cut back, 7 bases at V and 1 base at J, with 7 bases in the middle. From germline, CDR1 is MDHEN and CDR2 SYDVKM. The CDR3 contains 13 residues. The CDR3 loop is CASTTLNTGELFF. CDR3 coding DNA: TGTGCCAGCACCACATTGAACACCGGGGAGCTGTTTTTT.

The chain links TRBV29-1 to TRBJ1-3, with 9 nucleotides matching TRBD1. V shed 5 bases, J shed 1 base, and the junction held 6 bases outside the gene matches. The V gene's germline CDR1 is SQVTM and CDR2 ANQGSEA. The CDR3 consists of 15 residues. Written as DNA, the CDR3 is TGCAGCGTTATCTACAGGGGGCTGTCTGGAAACACCATATATTTT. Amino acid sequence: CSVIYRGLSGNTIYF.

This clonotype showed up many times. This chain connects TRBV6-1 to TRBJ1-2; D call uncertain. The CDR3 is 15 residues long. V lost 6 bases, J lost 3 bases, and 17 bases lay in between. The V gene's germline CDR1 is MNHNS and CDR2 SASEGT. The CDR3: CASSSPGRVDYGYTF. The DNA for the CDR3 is TGTGCCAGCAGCAGTCCAGGAAGGGTGGACTATGGCTACACCTTC.

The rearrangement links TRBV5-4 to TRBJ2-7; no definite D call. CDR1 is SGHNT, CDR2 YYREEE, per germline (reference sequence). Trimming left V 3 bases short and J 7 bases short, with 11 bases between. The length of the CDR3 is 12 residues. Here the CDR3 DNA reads TGTGCCAGCAGCTGGACCTTGGGGGAGCAGTACTTC. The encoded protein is CASSWTLGEQYF. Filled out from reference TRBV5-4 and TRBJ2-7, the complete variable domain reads ETGVTQSPTHLIKTRGQQVTLRCSSQSGHNTVSWYQQALGQGPQFIFQYYREEENGRGNFPPRFSGLQFPNYSSELNVNALELDDSALYLCASSWTLGEQYFGPGTRLTVT.

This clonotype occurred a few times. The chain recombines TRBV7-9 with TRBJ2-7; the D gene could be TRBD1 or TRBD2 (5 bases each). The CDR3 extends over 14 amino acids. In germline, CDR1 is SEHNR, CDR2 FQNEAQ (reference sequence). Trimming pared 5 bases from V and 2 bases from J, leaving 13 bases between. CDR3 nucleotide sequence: TGTGCCAGCAGCCTTCGTAGGGGACCCTACGAGCAGTACGTC. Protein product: CASSLRRGPYEQYV.

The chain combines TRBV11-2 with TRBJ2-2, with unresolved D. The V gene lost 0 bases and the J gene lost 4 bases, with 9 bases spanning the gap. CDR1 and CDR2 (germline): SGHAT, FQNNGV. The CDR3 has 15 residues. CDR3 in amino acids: CASSLDSWGTGELFF. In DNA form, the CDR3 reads TGTGCCAGCAGCTTAGACTCTTGGGGCACCGGGGAGCTGTTTTTT.

CDR3 nucleotide sequence: TGTGCCAGCAGTTTATTAGATCTGAACACTGAAGCTTTCTTT. Translation: CASSLLDLNTEAFF. J is TRBJ1-1 and V is TRBV27, with unresolved D. V shed 1 base and J shed 0 bases, with 6 bases lying between them. The CDR3 covers 14 residues. Germline CDR1 reads MNHEY; CDR2 reads SMNVEV (reference sequence).

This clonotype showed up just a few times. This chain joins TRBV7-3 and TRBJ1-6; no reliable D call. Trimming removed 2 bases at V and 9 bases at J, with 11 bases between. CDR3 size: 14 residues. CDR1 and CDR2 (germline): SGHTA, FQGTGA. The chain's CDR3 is CASSLEGGVSPLHF. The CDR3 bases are TGTGCCAGCAGCTTAGAGGGTGGGGTTTCACCCCTCCACTTT.

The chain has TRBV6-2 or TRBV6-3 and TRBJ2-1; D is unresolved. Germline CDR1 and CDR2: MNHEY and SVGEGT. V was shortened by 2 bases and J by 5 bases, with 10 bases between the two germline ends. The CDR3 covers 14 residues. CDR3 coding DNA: TGTGCCAGCAGTTACGTTTCCAGTCACAATGAGCAGTTCTTC. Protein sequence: CASSYVSSHNEQFF.

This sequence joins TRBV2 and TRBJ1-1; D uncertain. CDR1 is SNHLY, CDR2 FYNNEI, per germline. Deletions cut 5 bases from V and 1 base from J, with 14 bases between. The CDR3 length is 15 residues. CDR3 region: CASSFGPPGNTEAFF. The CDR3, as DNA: TGTGCCAGCAGTTTCGGCCCTCCTGGGAACACTGAAGCTTTCTTT.

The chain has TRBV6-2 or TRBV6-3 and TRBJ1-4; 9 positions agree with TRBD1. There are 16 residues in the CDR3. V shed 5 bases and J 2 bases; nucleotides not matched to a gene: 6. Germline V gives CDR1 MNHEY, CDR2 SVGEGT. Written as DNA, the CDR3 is TGTGCCAGCAGTGGGGACAGGGTGACGACTAATGAAAAACTGTTTTTT. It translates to CASSGDRVTTNEKLFF.

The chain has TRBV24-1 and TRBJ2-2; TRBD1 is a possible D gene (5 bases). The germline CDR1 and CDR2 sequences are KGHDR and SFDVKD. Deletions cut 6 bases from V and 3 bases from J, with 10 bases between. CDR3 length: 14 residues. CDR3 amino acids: CATSRQGDTGELFF. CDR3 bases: TGTGCCACCAGTAGGCAGGGCGACACCGGGGAGCTGTTTTTT.

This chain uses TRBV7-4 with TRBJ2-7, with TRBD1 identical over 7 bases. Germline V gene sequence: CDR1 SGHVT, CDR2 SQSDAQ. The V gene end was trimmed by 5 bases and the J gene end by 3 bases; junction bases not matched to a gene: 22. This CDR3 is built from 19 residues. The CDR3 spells CASSPRQGQTTVFRYEQYF. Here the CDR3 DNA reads TGTGCCAGCAGCCCTAGACAGGGACAGACGACTGTATTCCGCTACGAGCAGTACTTC.